This TCR beta chain was recovered during a study of read filtering for tumor transcriptome and immune sequencing. Study-level information: 8 or 9 patients were R-ISS I, 16 were R-ISS II, more than five were R-ISS III. IR-seq gave about 3.5 to 11 million TCR reads per sample; RNA-seq gave roughly 80 to 1,300. Study conclusions and caveats: IR-seq and RNA-seq agreed better without single-read clonotypes.

This clonotype showed up many times. Its antigen is unknown. Germline-derived CDR1 and CDR2 are LNHDA and SQIVND (reference sequence). V lost 4 bases and J 5 bases, leaving 17 bases between the germline ends. This CDR3 region has 15 residues. The library was built from about 400 ng RNA with molecular barcoded adaptors for alpha/delta and beta/gamma chains. MiXCR, applied by TCRdb to the reads, yields one record per CDR3 protein. The sample yields roughly 38,000 distinct CDR3 sequences, approximately 15% seen once. The rearrangement uses TRBV19 and TRBJ2-5; D possibly corresponds to TRBD1 (6 bases). The sample comprised a population of CD138-negative cells sorted from bone marrow. The TCR comes from a donor at least 40 years old with multiple myeloma. CDR3 DNA: TGTGCCAGTAGTACGCAGGACAGCCGTTCGGAGACCCAGTACTTC. Encoded protein: CASSTQDSRSETQYF. The whole variable domain, filled in from reference TRBV19 and TRBJ2-5, reads DGGITQSPKYLFRKEGQNVTLSCEQNLNHDAMYWYRQDPGQGLRLIYYSQIVNDFQKGDIAEGYSVSREKKESFPLTVTSAQKNPTAFYLCASSTQDSRSETQYFGPGTRLLVL.